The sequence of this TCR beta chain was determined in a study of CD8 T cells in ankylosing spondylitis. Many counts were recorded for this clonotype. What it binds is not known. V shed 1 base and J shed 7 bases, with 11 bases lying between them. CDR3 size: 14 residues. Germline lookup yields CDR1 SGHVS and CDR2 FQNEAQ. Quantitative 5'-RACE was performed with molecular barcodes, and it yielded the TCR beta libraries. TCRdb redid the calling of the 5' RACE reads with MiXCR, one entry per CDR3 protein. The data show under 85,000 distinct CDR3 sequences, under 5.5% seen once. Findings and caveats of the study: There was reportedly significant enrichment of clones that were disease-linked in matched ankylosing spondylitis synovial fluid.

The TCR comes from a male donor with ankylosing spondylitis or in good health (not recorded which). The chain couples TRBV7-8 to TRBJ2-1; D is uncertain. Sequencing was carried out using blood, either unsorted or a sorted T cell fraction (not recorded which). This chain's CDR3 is CASSLGGLGNEQFF. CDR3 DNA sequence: TGTGCCAGCAGCTTAGGAGGTTTGGGAAATGAGCAGTTCTTC.